The clone carrying this T cell receptor (beta chain) was counted at least ten times. The data belong to a study of early T cells in non-severe SARS-CoV-2 infection. The overall study: Sequencing targeted bulk RNA from unsorted whole blood, leaving chains unpaired.

A single record per CDR3 protein comes from TCRdb applying MiXCR to the 5' RACE reads. The sample consists of 50,000 or so distinct CDR3 sequences, 10% to 15% of them appearing once. The source material was whole blood. This clonotype was obtained from an adult who was a healthcare worker with PCR-confirmed SARS-CoV-2 infection or an uninfected control (not recorded which).

CDR3 protein: CASSLSGYEQYF. DNA for the CDR3: TGTGCCAGCAGTTTATCCGGATACGAGCAGTACTTC. The chain carries TRBV28 and TRBJ2-7, with D uncertain. The CDR3 consists of 12 residues. Germline CDR1 is MDHEN and CDR2 is SYDVKM. V dropped 1 base and J dropped 4 bases, with 5 bases sitting between them. The complete variable domain, with remaining parts taken from reference TRBV28 and TRBJ2-7, reads DVKVTQSSRYLVKRTGEKVFLECVQDMDHENMFWYRQDPGLGLRLIYFSYDVKMKEKGDIPEGYSVSREKKERFSLILESASTNQTSMYLCASSLSGYEQYFGPGTRLTVT.